This paragraph reports one T cell receptor beta chain. This sample is part of a study of blood T cell repertoires in COVID-19. For the study at large: Specimens from acute and convalescent COVID-19 originated in the United States, Italy and Spain.

This CDR3 has 15 amino acids. After removal of 6 bases from V and 7 bases from J, the junction contained 10 bases not matched to a gene. Per the germline V gene, CDR1 is MDHEN and CDR2 is SYDVKM. The method was immunoSEQ multiplex PCR; TCRdb's version includes in-frame clones alone and lacks a portion of them. This table has a few hundred thousand clones, around 85% appearing once. The source of this sequence is a human donor in a cohort sampled during active COVID-19. This sequence joins TRBV28 and TRBJ1-4; TRBD1 matches 8 bases. The sequencing sample was made of peripheral blood. This chain's CDR3 is CASRVQGAPGEKLFF. DNA for the CDR3: TGTGCCAGCAGAGTCCAGGGGGCGCCGGGTGAAAAACTGTTTTTT.